This entry lists 8 T cell receptor beta chains sequenced from one sample in a study of Graves' ophthalmopathy and Graves' hyperthyroidism. Amplification of TCR beta CDR3 regions used RNA transcripts. Scientists carried out first-round RT-PCR using HTBI primers and then a second-round multiplex PCR. TCRdb used MiXCR to reprocess the multiplex PCR reads, holding one entry per CDR3 protein. The data hold under 350,000 distinct CDR3 sequences, with roughly 17% observed a single time. Sequencing used peripheral blood. These receptors came from an adult man with Graves' ophthalmopathy.

Only one count was recorded for this clonotype. This chain connects TRBV19 to TRBJ1-5; D not resolved. The CDR3 has 12 residues. V was trimmed by 1 base and J by 7 bases, leaving 5 bases between them. Germline CDR1 and CDR2: LNHDA and SQIVND (reference sequence). CDR3 residues: CASSIGAQPQHF. Here the CDR3 DNA reads TGTGCCAGTAGTATAGGGGCCCAGCCCCAGCATTTT.

This clonotype was detected ten times or more. The chain links TRBV7-9 to TRBJ1-1; D is uncertain. Trimming cost V 5 bases and J 6 bases, with 13 bases left between them. The CDR3 totals 13 residues. Germline V CDR1 and CDR2: SEHNR, FQNEAQ (reference sequence). This chain's CDR3 is CASSPQSSAEAFF. Here the CDR3 DNA reads TGTGCCAGCAGCCCCCAGAGTTCGGCTGAAGCTTTCTTT.

In this sample, this clonotype turned up many times. The V gene is TRBV19, the J gene TRBJ2-5; D possibly corresponds to TRBD2 (5 bases). Trimming removed 8 bases at V and 2 bases at J, with 9 bases between. The germline gives CDR1 LNHDA, CDR2 SQIVND (reference sequence). CDR3 length: 12 amino acids. This CDR3 is CASGRVQETQYF. CDR3 DNA sequence: TGTGCCAGTGGGAGAGTTCAAGAGACCCAGTACTTC.

This clonotype was observed many times. The missing conserved phenylalanine or tryptophan at the end of this CDR3 makes a read error likely. The genes are TRBV6-1 and TRBJ1-1; maybe TRBD1 (6 bases). The germline V and J ends were trimmed by 1 base and 3 bases, with 12 bases remaining between them. The CDR3 length is 15 residues. Per the germline V gene, CDR1 is MNHNS and CDR2 is SASEGT. CDR3 DNA sequence: TGTGCCAGCAGTGAAGTTCTGGGGGCGGACACTGAAGCTTTCCTT. Amino acids: CASSEVLGADTEAFL.

With respect to this clonotype: Without the conserved terminal phenylalanine or tryptophan, this CDR3 likely stems from a read error. CDR3 bases: TGTGCCAGTAGTATAGGGACCGGGGAGCTGTTTGTT. As protein: CASSIGTGELFV. The genes are TRBV19 and TRBJ2-2; no clear D gene. This CDR3 region has 12 residues. Trimming took 1 base from V and 5 from J, leaving 2 bases between them. Germline V gives CDR1 LNHDA, CDR2 SQIVND (reference sequence).

This clonotype was picked up one time. A much larger clone lies a single base off, so this may be a read error. The chain has TRBV4-2 and TRBJ2-2; tentatively, D is TRBD2 (5 bases). This CDR3 contains 16 residues. Looked up from germline, CDR1 is LGHNA and CDR2 is YNFKEQ. As DNA, the CDR3 is TGTGCCATCAGCCAAGACCGCGGGCTACCGTCCGGGGAGCTGTTTTTT. Its protein product is CAISQDRGLPSGELFF.

This clonotype was found many times. The chain recombines TRBV25-1 with TRBJ1-1; D is ambiguous. V lost 0 bases and J 0 bases, leaving 5 bases between the germline ends. Germline CDR1 is MGHDK and CDR2 is SYGVNS. The CDR3 has 14 residues. Here the CDR3 reads CASSEYTMNTEAFF. The CDR3, as DNA: TGTGCCAGCAGTGAATACACAATGAACACTGAAGCTTTCTTT.

As regards this clonotype: A clone one base away is much larger, so this may be a read error. The chain couples TRBV5-6 to TRBJ2-7, with 8 bases lining up with TRBD2. CDR1 SGHDT and CDR2 YYEEEE come from the germline V gene. CDR3 length: 15 residues. The junction had 10 bases not matched to a gene; V was cut back by 6 bases and J by 2 bases. CDR3 nucleotides: TGTGCCAGCACCAAAACCGGGGGGGTGGCCTACGAGCAGTACTTC. Amino acids: CASTKTGGVAYEQYF.